This T cell receptor (beta chain) is from a study of pediatric ulcerative colitis. J gave up 5 bases and V 5 bases, and 9 bases lay outside the gene matches. This CDR3 region has 17 residues. Germline loops: CDR1 SGHTA, CDR2 FQGNSA. Some clones are missing from TCRdb's copy, which holds only in-frame ones; the method was immunoSEQ multiplex PCR. The profile shows roughly 30,000 clones, around 80% of them singletons. The material sequenced was blood. This TCR came from a boy aged 10-17 years with severe ulcerative colitis. The V and J genes are TRBV7-2 and TRBJ2-7; TRBD2 matches 16 bases. DNA of the CDR3: TGTGCCAGCAGCGAGGGGACTAGCGGGGGGGTAGAAGACGAGCAGTACTTC. Translation gives CASSEGTSGGVEDEQYF.